The next 19 T cell receptor beta chains were all read from a single sample in a study of beta chain features in type 1 diabetes. The isolated RNA, all of it, was reverse transcribed, so expressed TCRB transcripts were what got sequenced. TCRdb's copy holds only in-frame clones and misses some; the assay was immunoSEQ multiplex PCR. The sample lists 200,000 to 300,000 clones, 25% to 35% occurring once. Material: central memory CD4+ T cells from blood. These TCRs come from a man aged 30 to 39 in good health.

This chain joins TRBV6-6 and TRBJ2-6; 7 nucleotides match TRBD2. This CDR3 spans 15 amino acids. V gave up 5 bases and J gave up 2 bases; unmatched junction bases: 3. Germline assignment: CDR1 MNHNY and CDR2 SVGAGI (reference sequence). CDR3 nucleotide sequence: TGTGCCAGCAGTGATACTAGCGCTGGGGCCAACGTCCTGACTTTC. Translated: CASSDTSAGANVLTF.

The chain employs TRBV10-3 and TRBJ2-6; D unresolved. V lost 0 bases and J 3 bases, leaving 3 bases between the germline ends. The germline CDR1 and CDR2 sequences are ENHRY and SYGVKD. The CDR3 loop spans 14 amino acids. CDR3 loop: CAISESVGANVLTF. In DNA form, the CDR3 reads TGTGCCATCAGTGAGTCTGTTGGGGCCAACGTCCTGACTTTC.

This chain connects TRBV18 to TRBJ2-2, with 8 bases that match TRBD2. The V gene end was trimmed by 8 bases and the J gene end by 4 bases; junction bases not matched to a gene: 6. This CDR3 has 14 amino acids. CDR1 and CDR2 (germline): KGHSH, LQKENI. CDR3 in DNA: TGTGCCAGCGGGGAGCGGGAGCCCACCGGGGAGCTGTTTTTT. Translation gives CASGEREPTGELFF.

This clone was seen at least ten times. V usage is TRBV13 and J usage is TRBJ2-3, with D possibly being TRBD1 (5 bases). In germline, CDR1 is PRHDT, CDR2 FYEKMQ (reference sequence). The CDR3 extends over 12 amino acids. V gave up 5 bases and J gave up 8 bases, with 11 bases separating them. For the CDR3, the DNA is TGTGCCAGCAGCCAGGCGCAGGGTACGCAGTATTTT. Translating it yields CASSQAQGTQYF.

This chain connects TRBV30 to TRBJ2-1; TRBD1 might be the D (5 bases). The ends were cut back, 2 bases at V and 9 bases at J, with 14 bases in the middle. This CDR3 is 13 amino acids long. CDR1 and CDR2 (germline): GTSNPN, SVGIG (reference sequence). Here the CDR3 DNA reads TGTGCCTGGAGTAGAAGGGGCCCTTTTGAGCAGTTCTTC. Translated: CAWSRRGPFEQFF.

This clone was observed a few times. V and J are TRBV2 and TRBJ1-1, with D possibly being TRBD1 (5 bases). The V and J ends lost 6 bases and 1 base respectively, with 6 bases between them. The CDR3 runs 12 residues. Germline V gives CDR1 SNHLY, CDR2 FYNNEI. The chain's CDR3 is CASRGQNTEAFF. The CDR3 DNA sequence: TGTGCCAGCAGAGGACAGAACACTGAAGCTTTCTTT. The full variable domain, its missing parts supplied by reference TRBV2 and TRBJ1-1, is EPEVTQTPSHQVTQMGQEVILRCVPISNHLYFYWYRQILGQKVEFLVSFYNNEISEKSEIFDDQFSVERPDGSNFTLKIRSTKLEDSAMYFCASRGQNTEAFFGQGTRLTVV.

J is TRBJ1-4 and V is TRBV5-4; TRBD1 agrees at 9 bases. V lost 4 bases to trimming and J lost 8 bases; unmatched junction nucleotides: 12. Germline CDR1 is SGHNT and CDR2 is YYREEE (reference sequence). CDR3 length equals 16 residues. This CDR3 is CASSPTGTGSREKLFF. Here the CDR3 DNA reads TGTGCCAGCAGCCCCACCGGGACAGGGTCTCGCGAAAAACTGTTTTTT.

J is TRBJ1-1 and V is TRBV12-2; TRBD1 was called by the table and not checked on the DNA. TRBV12-2 is flagged as a pseudogene. The CDR3 spans 15 residues. The CDR3 region is CASRLAGPGYTEAFF. The CDR3 DNA sequence: TGTGCAAGTCGCTTAGCGGGGCCTGGGTACACTGAAGCTTTCTTT.

The table lists this clone with a few counts. The chain joins TRBV30 to TRBJ2-5; 7 bases match TRBD1. V dropped 5 bases and J dropped 2; count of bases not matched to a gene: 8. From germline, CDR1 is GTSNPN and CDR2 SVGIG (reference sequence). The length of the CDR3 is 14 residues. CDR3 residues: CAWDRAGLQETQYF. CDR3 coding DNA: TGTGCCTGGGACAGGGCCGGGCTTCAAGAGACCCAGTACTTC.

The gene calls are TRBV11-2 and TRBJ2-1; TRBD2 aligns across 11 bases. CDR3 length: 16 amino acids. Looked up from germline, CDR1 is SGHAT and CDR2 is FQNNGV. J lost 6 bases, V lost 5 bases, and 9 bases had no gene match. In DNA form, the CDR3 reads TGTGCCAGCAGCGGTCGACTAGCGGGGATGGGCAATGAGCAGTTCTTC. Residues: CASSGRLAGMGNEQFF.

This chain uses TRBV11-2 with TRBJ2-7, with TRBD1 matching 7 bases. In germline, CDR1 is SGHAT, CDR2 FQNNGV. Unmatched junction bases numbered 14, after V lost 5 bases and J lost 4 bases. The CDR3 sequence is 16 residues long. The CDR3 is CASSPIRWDRKYEQYF. CDR3 sequence (DNA): TGTGCCAGCAGCCCAATTAGGTGGGACAGAAAGTACGAGCAGTACTTC.

This clone was detected a few times. The rearrangement uses TRBV7-9 and TRBJ2-7, with TRBD1 matching 7 bases. The CDR3 extends over 13 amino acids. J was trimmed by 6 bases and V by 5 bases; bases with no gene match: 7. In germline, CDR1 is SEHNR, CDR2 FQNEAQ (reference sequence). This CDR3 reads CASSLGGAAEQYF. The CDR3 DNA reads as TGTGCCAGCAGCCTAGGGGGCGCAGCCGAGCAGTACTTC. Based on the CDR3 plus reference TRBV7-9 and TRBJ2-7, the full variable domain is DTGVSQNPRHKITKRGQNVTFRCDPISEHNRLYWYRQTLGQGPEFLTYFQNEAQLEKSRLLSDRFSAERPKGSFSTLEIQRTEQGDSAMYLCASSLGGAAEQYFGPGTRLTVT.

Comments on this clone: Different DNA sequences within this sample yield the same CDR3. The chain combines TRBV30 with TRBJ2-7; D gene uncertain. Looked up from germline, CDR1 is GTSNPN and CDR2 is SVGIG (reference sequence). Trimming pared 0 bases from V and 5 bases from J, leaving 8 bases between. The CDR3 is 12 residues long. CDR3 DNA sequence: TGTGCCTGGAGTGTTAGCTTGCACGAGCAGTACTTC. Translating gives CAWSVSLHEQYF. Supplemented by reference TRBV30 and TRBJ2-7, the full variable domain reads SQTIHQWPATLVQPVGSPLSLECTVEGTSNPNLYWYRQAAGRGLQLLFYSVGIGQISSEVPQNLSASRPQDRQFILSSKKLLLSDSGFYLCAWSVSLHEQYFGPGTRLTVT.

The chain carries TRBV7-6 and TRBJ2-7, with TRBD2 identical over 8 bases. Per germline, CDR1 SGHVS and CDR2 FNYEAQ. This CDR3 is 15 amino acids long. Losses at the gene ends were 0 bases for V and 6 bases for J; bases not matched to a gene: 7. The CDR3 here is CASSLAPSGGREQYF. The CDR3 coding sequence is TGTGCCAGCAGCTTAGCCCCCAGCGGGGGCCGCGAGCAGTACTTC.

This clone was observed once. The rearrangement links TRBV2 to TRBJ2-7; D remains ambiguous. This CDR3 is built from 14 residues. V was shortened by 4 bases and J by 0 bases, with 10 bases between the two germline ends. Germline values: CDR1 SNHLY, CDR2 FYNNEI. CDR3 nucleotide sequence: TGTGCCAGCAGTGTTACAGAGTTCTCCTACGAGCAGTACTTC. Protein product: CASSVTEFSYEQYF.

This clone was observed a handful of times. J is TRBJ2-1 and V is TRBV5-1; TRBD2 aligns across 10 bases. Losses at the gene ends were 4 bases for V and 5 bases for J; bases not matched to a gene: 9. This CDR3 is 16 amino acids long. Germline values: CDR1 SGHRS, CDR2 YFSETQ. The CDR3 DNA follows: TGCGCCAGCAGCCGGACACGACTAGCGGGCCACAATGAGCAGTTCTTC. As protein: CASSRTRLAGHNEQFF.

The rearrangement links TRBV18 to TRBJ1-2, with a weak D call TRBD1 (5 bases). The CDR3 runs to 15 residues. Trimming pared 3 bases from V and 6 bases from J, leaving 17 bases between. Germline V gene sequence: CDR1 KGHSH, CDR2 LQKENI. CDR3 protein: CASSPNQGNENGYTF. In nucleotides, the CDR3 is TGTGCCAGCTCACCGAATCAGGGTAACGAGAATGGCTACACCTTC.

This clone was counted ten times or more. The chain carries TRBV13 and TRBJ2-7; D gene unclear. Germline CDR1 and CDR2: PRHDT and FYEKMQ (reference sequence). The CDR3 has 11 amino acids. V gave up 2 bases and J gave up 6 bases, with 5 bases separating them. The CDR3 sequence: CASSLLSEQYF. The CDR3 DNA sequence: TGTGCCAGCAGCTTACTCTCCGAGCAGTACTTC.

A few counts support this clone. The chain employs TRBV4-2 and TRBJ2-1; D is uncertain. The CDR3 extends over 14 amino acids. Germline loops: CDR1 LGHNA, CDR2 YNFKEQ. V lost 0 bases and J lost 8, with 11 bases in between. CDR3 loop: CASSQDSATDEQFF. CDR3 coding DNA: TGTGCCAGCAGCCAAGACTCGGCTACCGATGAGCAGTTCTTC.